A single count supports the clone carrying this T cell receptor (beta chain). The immunoSEQ assay was v3. This table comes from immunoSEQ multiplex PCR, and its TCRdb copy is limited to in-frame clones, with some not included. The sample carries approximately 53,000 clones, 70% to 85% recorded once. The CDR3 has 16 amino acids. Germline loops: CDR1 SGHNT, CDR2 YENEEA. J lost 0 bases, V lost 5 bases, and 4 bases had no gene match. The sample is drawn from a study of TIL therapy for anti-PD-1-resistant metastatic lung cancer. Time point given: pre-treatment sample, taken before nivolumab and TIL therapy.

The J gene is TRBJ2-3, the V gene TRBV11-3, with 11 positions matching TRBD2. The sequencing here drew on blood, taken at baseline. The receptor comes from a woman aged 30-79 years with non-small cell lung cancer. Here the CDR3 reads CASSDRLAGSTDTQYF. Here the CDR3 DNA reads TGTGCCAGCAGCGACCGACTAGCGGGAAGCACAGATACGCAGTATTTT.